This T cell receptor (beta chain) appears in the sequencing data of a study of blood T cell repertoires in COVID-19. Whole-study context: The United States, Italy and Spain supplied acute and convalescent COVID-19 samples. Sample material is recorded as cDNA or gDNA derived from T cells, B-cell-depleted T cells, or PBMCs.

The CDR3 extends over 11 amino acids. V lost 5 bases and J 4 bases, leaving 5 bases between the germline ends. CDR1 and CDR2 from the germline V gene are LNHDA and SQIVND (reference sequence). How the authors handled the data: Amplification of reference gene primers was used by the study to estimate nucleated cell counts. The method was immunoSEQ multiplex PCR; TCRdb's version includes in-frame clones alone and lacks a portion of them. The V and J calls and clone size are taken from that table; D and trimming were inferred from the DNA. The repertoire holds 50,000 to 60,000 clones, more than 90% seen once, with 8.5% to 10% in the top ten.

This receptor was obtained from an elderly woman with acute or convalescent COVID-19. What was sequenced was peripheral blood. The chain joins TRBV19 to TRBJ1-2; D call uncertain. CDR3 bases: TGTGCCAGTAGTGAGGGCTATGGCTACACCTTC. This codes for CASSEGYGYTF.